This TCR beta chain stems from a study of blood T cells in healthy people across ages. Study in general: About one barcoded beta molecule per two T cells was captured by template switching.

For the second PCR, which ran for about 7 to 12 cycles, a sample-barcoded 5' primer and a J-beta primer mix were used. Via MiXCR, TCRdb re-called the 5' RACE reads, giving one row per CDR3 protein. Of around 850,000 distinct CDR3 sequences detected, approximately 35% appear once; the ten largest clones hold 10% to 15%. General study findings and limits: When one million T cells were used, diversity estimates were thought to be underestimates. Roughly linear declines in TCR beta diversity per million T cells occurred with age.

Only a few counts were recorded for this clonotype. Antigen specificity is unknown. This CDR3 contains 14 residues. The germline gives CDR1 MGHRA, CDR2 YSYEKL. Trimming removed 0 bases from V and 4 bases from J, with 7 bases in between. The amount of total RNA extracted per sample was at least 5.5 micrograms. The material sequenced was blood. This chain uses TRBV4-1 with TRBJ1-5; D not certain. This receptor was obtained from a man aged 18 to 35 in good health. The CDR3 here is CASSQETRNQPQHF. The CDR3 DNA is TGCGCCAGCAGCCAAGAAACGCGTAATCAGCCCCAGCATTTT.